This T cell receptor beta chain was identified during a study of early T cells in non-severe SARS-CoV-2 infection. There are a few counts of this clonotype. CDR1 is SQVTM, CDR2 ANQGSEA, per germline. This CDR3 spans 14 amino acids. Trimming took 0 bases from V and 9 from J, leaving 15 bases between them. Unique molecular identifiers (one per individual cDNA molecule) were attached. TCRdb passed the 5' RACE reads through MiXCR, listing each CDR3 protein once. Altogether more than 90,000 distinct CDR3 sequences are present, approximately 13% being singletons, with the ten largest covering around 2%. The material sequenced was whole blood. This receptor was obtained from an adult who was a healthcare worker with PCR-confirmed SARS-CoV-2 infection or an uninfected control (not recorded which). The V and J genes are TRBV29-1 and TRBJ2-1; tentatively, D is TRBD1 or TRBD2 (5 bases each). CDR3 amino acids: CSVEDMSSRAEQFF. The CDR3 nucleotides are TGCAGCGTTGAAGATATGTCTAGCAGGGCTGAGCAGTTCTTC.